The 22 T cell receptor beta chains listed next were all sequenced from one sample in a study of spatial heterogeneity in lung cancer. TCRdb re-analysed the 5' RACE reads in MiXCR, keeping a single row per CDR3 protein. The table lists approximately 56,000 distinct CDR3 sequences, roughly 7.4% of them singletons. Time point: blood at routine non-recurrence follow-up after resection. No cells were sorted before sequencing. The whole RNA sequenced was extracted from tumor, nontumor lung or frozen PBMC. The sample in question was PBMCs, obtained at follow-up. The receptors shown here come from a female donor with early-stage non-small cell lung cancer.

This clonotype was detected many times. The chain combines TRBV20-1 with TRBJ1-2; D remains ambiguous. The CDR3 loop spans 10 amino acids. Germline CDR1 and CDR2: DFQATT and SNEGSKA (reference sequence). The V end was cut by 8 bases, the J end by 1 base, with 5 bases between. This CDR3 is CSSFNYGYTF. The DNA for the CDR3 is TGCAGTTCATTTAACTATGGCTACACCTTC.

There are many counts of this clonotype. The V call is TRBV4-3, the J call TRBJ2-7; no firm D call. The CDR3 loop spans 16 amino acids. Trimming removed 0 bases at V and 1 base at J, with 13 bases between. Germline-derived CDR1 and CDR2 are LGHNA and YSLEER. The CDR3, as DNA: TGCGCCAGCAGCCAAGATTGGAGTATGGGATCCTACGAGCAGTACTTC. It specifies CASSQDWSMGSYEQYF.

At least ten counts were recorded for this clonotype. The rearrangement uses TRBV9 and TRBJ2-3; D is unresolved. The CDR3 totals 14 residues. Germline V gene sequence: CDR1 SGDLS, CDR2 YYNGEE. Trimming cost V 0 bases and J 0 bases, with 5 bases left between them. CDR3: CASSVDGSTDTQYF. Written as DNA, the CDR3 is TGTGCCAGCAGCGTAGATGGGAGCACAGATACGCAGTATTTT.

The sample holds a few counts of this clonotype. For the CDR3, the DNA is TGCAGCGTTTTCCTAGGGGGTAGGAGCTCCTACGAGCAGTACTTC. Encoded protein: CSVFLGGRSSYEQYF. This chain connects TRBV29-1 to TRBJ2-7; a possible D gene is TRBD1 (6 bases). Germline V lookup: CDR1 SQVTM, CDR2 ANQGSEA. The CDR3 totals 15 residues. Deletions cut 5 bases from V and 0 bases from J, with 17 bases between.

This clonotype was observed many times. V gene TRBV27 combines with J gene TRBJ2-7, with 9 bases lining up with TRBD2. The CDR3 is 13 amino acids. Germline V gene lookup returns CDR1 MNHEY and CDR2 SMNVEV (reference sequence). The J segment lost 10 bases and the V segment lost 3 bases, leaving 7 bases of the junction unmatched. This CDR3 is CASSLLRGGEQYF. The CDR3 DNA follows: TGTGCCAGCAGTTTGTTGCGGGGGGGAGAACAGTACTTC.

In this sample, this clonotype turned up a few times. V is TRBV5-6 and J is TRBJ2-3; D possibly corresponds to TRBD2 (5 bases). This CDR3 comprises 15 residues. Per the germline V gene, CDR1 is SGHDT and CDR2 is YYEEEE. V gave up 0 bases and J gave up 0 bases, with 8 bases separating them. CDR3 sequence reads: CASSLGTYSTDTQYF. CDR3 coding DNA: TGTGCCAGCAGCTTGGGGACTTACAGCACAGATACGCAGTATTTT.

The sample holds many counts of this clonotype. The chain couples TRBV11-2 to TRBJ2-5, with unresolved D. The CDR3 runs to 16 residues. V was clipped by 1 base and J by 1 base, with 13 bases between them. CDR1 SGHAT and CDR2 FQNNGV come from the germline V gene. CDR3 DNA: TGTGCCAGCAGCTTAGTCCGGTTCTCTCTCCAAGAGACCCAGTACTTC. Translated, it gives CASSLVRFSLQETQYF.

The V gene is TRBV28, the J gene TRBJ1-1; TRBD1 might be the D (6 bases). Trimming left V 6 bases short and J 11 bases short, with 19 bases between. The CDR3 sequence is 13 residues long. Germline lookup yields CDR1 MDHEN and CDR2 SYDVKM. CDR3 region: CASSPPGETGAFF. The CDR3 DNA sequence: TGTGCCAGCAGCCCGCCAGGGGAAACGGGGGCTTTCTTT. Drawing the rest from reference TRBV28 and TRBJ1-1, the complete variable domain is DVKVTQSSRYLVKRTGEKVFLECVQDMDHENMFWYRQDPGLGLRLIYFSYDVKMKEKGDIPEGYSVSREKKERFSLILESASTNQTSMYLCASSPPGETGAFFGQGTRLTVV.

The chain employs TRBV24-1 and TRBJ2-2, with 8 bases identical to TRBD2. Trimming cost V 3 bases and J 4 bases; bases outside gene matches: 9. This CDR3 has 17 amino acids. CDR1 is KGHDR, CDR2 SFDVKD, per germline. This chain's CDR3 is CATSDPSRLAGTGELFF. The CDR3 DNA reads TGTGCCACCAGTGATCCGTCAAGGCTAGCGGGCACCGGGGAGCTGTTTTTT.

The chain couples TRBV20-1 to TRBJ2-4; tentatively, D is TRBD2 (5 bases). This CDR3 contains 15 residues. The germline V gene has CDR1 DFQATT and CDR2 SNEGSKA (reference sequence). V dropped 2 bases and J dropped 8 bases, with 19 bases sitting between them. CDR3 coding DNA: TGCAGTGCTAGAAACGGCGTCGGGAATCGAGACATTCAGTACTTC. Its protein product is CSARNGVGNRDIQYF.

This clonotype was found many times. V and J are TRBV9 and TRBJ2-3; the D gene is possibly TRBD2 (7 bases). From germline, CDR1 is SGDLS and CDR2 YYNGEE. This CDR3 is 19 amino acids long. Trimming removed 0 bases at V and 4 bases at J, with 24 bases between. The CDR3 DNA follows: TGTGCCAGCAGCGTAGGAACGGGGGGCCACCCCGGTAGGGCAGATACGCAGTATTTT. Residues: CASSVGTGGHPGRADTQYF.

In this sample, this clonotype turned up many times. CDR3: CASSLGPQSEKLFF. CDR3 nucleotides: TGTGCCAGCAGTTTGGGACCGCAATCTGAAAAACTGTTTTTT. The rearrangement links TRBV28 to TRBJ1-4; TRBD1 is a possible D gene (5 bases). The CDR3 is 14 amino acids. V dropped 3 bases and J dropped 7 bases, with 12 bases sitting between them. Looked up from germline, CDR1 is MDHEN and CDR2 is SYDVKM.

Only a few counts were recorded for this clonotype. The chain carries TRBV28 and TRBJ1-4; D not certain. V lost 11 bases and J 5 bases, leaving 9 bases between the germline ends. Germline lookup yields CDR1 MDHEN and CDR2 SYDVKM. The CDR3 loop spans 11 amino acids. DNA for the CDR3: TGTGCCTGTTGGAAGAATGAAAAACTGTTTTTT. It encodes CACWKNEKLFF.

This clonotype was seen a handful of times. The chain employs TRBV20-1 and TRBJ2-5, with 9 positions matching TRBD2. CDR3 length: 13 amino acids. V lost 5 bases to trimming and J lost 3 bases; unmatched junction nucleotides: 4. Germline lookup yields CDR1 DFQATT and CDR2 SNEGSKA (reference sequence). Written as DNA, the CDR3 is TGCAGTGCTCCCGTAGCGGGGGAAGAGACCCAGTACTTC. Protein sequence: CSAPVAGEETQYF.

This clonotype was counted only a few times. This chain joins TRBV3-1 and TRBJ2-5; 9 positions agree with TRBD2. The CDR3 length is 16 residues. Germline values: CDR1 LGHDT, CDR2 YNNKEL (reference sequence). The V and J ends lost 2 bases and 5 bases, in that order; junction bases with no gene match: 9. The CDR3 protein is CASSQRLAGGRETQYF. CDR3 DNA sequence: TGTGCCAGCAGCCAACGTTTGGCGGGGGGGCGGGAGACCCAGTACTTC.

Concerning this clonotype itself: A much more abundant neighbour one base away suggests this may be a read error. The rearrangement joins TRBV5-1 to TRBJ2-4; TRBD2 is a possible D gene (6 bases). The CDR3 length is 16 residues. V lost 4 bases and J 5 bases, leaving 19 bases between the germline ends. Germline V CDR1 and CDR2: SGHRS, YFSETQ. CDR3 sequence reads: CASSLMLAVGQNIQYF. DNA for the CDR3: TGCGCCAGCAGCCTGATGTTAGCGGTGGGTCAAAACATTCAGTACTTC. Filled out from reference TRBV5-1 and TRBJ2-4, the complete variable domain reads KAGVTQTPRYLIKTRGQQVTLSCSPISGHRSVSWYQQTPGQGLQFLFEYFSETQRNKGNFPGRFSGRQFSNSRSEMNVSTLELGDSALYLCASSLMLAVGQNIQYFGAGTRLSVL.

This chain connects TRBV4-1 to TRBJ2-7, with D possibly matching TRBD2 (5 bases). V was cut by 4 bases and J by 3 bases, with 13 bases left in between. Per the germline V gene, CDR1 is MGHRA and CDR2 is YSYEKL. The length of the CDR3 is 14 residues. CDR3 sequence reads: CASSPYGLDYEQYF. In DNA form, the CDR3 reads TGCGCCAGCAGCCCATACGGACTGGACTACGAGCAGTACTTC.

The V call is TRBV29-1, the J call TRBJ2-7, with TRBD2 as a possible D gene (6 bases). In germline, CDR1 is SQVTM, CDR2 ANQGSEA. The length of the CDR3 is 12 residues. Trimming removed 7 bases at V and 2 bases at J, with 12 bases between. Here the CDR3 DNA reads TGCAGCGGCGGGACCGAGGCCTACGAGCAGTACTTC. Its translation is CSGGTEAYEQYF.

Many counts were recorded for this clonotype. The chain recombines TRBV2 with TRBJ2-7; D possibly uses TRBD1 or TRBD2 (5 bases each). Germline V gene data show CDR1 as SNHLY and CDR2 as FYNNEI. V lost 7 bases and J lost 3, with 19 bases in between. This CDR3 comprises 15 residues. DNA for the CDR3: TGTGCCAGCACCCTCCAGGGAGTTGTGTACTACGAGCAGTACTTC. Translating gives CASTLQGVVYYEQYF.

This clonotype was seen at least ten times. V usage is TRBV20-1 and J usage is TRBJ2-1; TRBD2 matches 12 bases. This CDR3 comprises 15 residues. The germline V gene has CDR1 DFQATT and CDR2 SNEGSKA (reference sequence). V trimming: 5 bases; J trimming: 4 bases; junction bases outside the gene matches: 6. The CDR3 DNA reads as TGCAGTGCTCCTCAACTAGCGGGGGGATACAATGAGCAGTTCTTC. Translation gives CSAPQLAGGYNEQFF.

This clonotype was seen ten or more times. V gene TRBV6-6 combines with J gene TRBJ2-1; D is perhaps TRBD1 or TRBD2 (5 bases each). V lost 0 bases and J lost 4, with 22 bases in between. There are 19 residues in the CDR3. CDR1 is MNHNY, CDR2 SVGAGI, per germline (reference sequence). CDR3 nucleotide sequence: TGTGCCAGCAGTTACTCCTTTAACCGGGACCAAGGTTCGTACAATGAGCAGTTCTTC. Its protein is CASSYSFNRDQGSYNEQFF.

V is TRBV6-2 or TRBV6-3 and J is TRBJ2-2; D possibly corresponds to TRBD1 (6 bases). Trimming stripped 3 bases from V and 0 bases from J, with 14 bases between. This CDR3 has 17 amino acids. Germline V CDR1 and CDR2: MNHEY, SVGEGT. The CDR3 DNA is TGTGCCAGCAGTTATCTGGGGGCCACTGCGAACACCGGGGAGCTGTTTTTT. It encodes CASSYLGATANTGELFF.